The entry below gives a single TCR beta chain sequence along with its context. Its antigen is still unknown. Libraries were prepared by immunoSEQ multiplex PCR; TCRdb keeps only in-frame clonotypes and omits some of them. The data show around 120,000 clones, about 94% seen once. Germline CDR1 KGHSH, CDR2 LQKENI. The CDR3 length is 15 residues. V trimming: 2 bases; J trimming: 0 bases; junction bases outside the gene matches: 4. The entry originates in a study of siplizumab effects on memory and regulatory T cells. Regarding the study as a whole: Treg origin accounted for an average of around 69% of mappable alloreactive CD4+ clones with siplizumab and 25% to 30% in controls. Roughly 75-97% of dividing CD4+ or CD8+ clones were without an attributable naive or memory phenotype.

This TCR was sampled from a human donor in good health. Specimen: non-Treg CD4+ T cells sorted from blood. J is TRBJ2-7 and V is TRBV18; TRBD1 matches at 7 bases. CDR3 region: CASSPGQVPSYEQYF. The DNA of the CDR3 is TGTGCCAGCTCACCAGGACAGGTCCCCTCCTACGAGCAGTACTTC.